This entry describes one T cell receptor (beta chain). TCRdb's table, derived via immunoSEQ multiplex PCR, lists solely in-frame clones and lacks some. The sample lists approximately 1,000,000 clones; 75% to 85% were seen once. This CDR3 has 14 residues. Per germline, CDR1 SEHNR and CDR2 FQNEAQ (reference sequence). Trimming took off 3 bases at V and 3 bases at J, with 12 bases between the two ends. The data derive from a study of shared clonotypes between healthy human individuals. V usage is TRBV7-9 and J usage is TRBJ2-7; unclear D gene. Sequencing was performed on memory CD4+ T cells from PBMCs. As for subset: CD45RA-negative fraction. The TCR originated in a man between 18 and 35 years old in good health. Some clones in this sample may be carry-over from other donors' samples. The CDR3 coding sequence is TGTGCCAGCAGCTTTGTCCTCACTAACTACGAGCAGTACTTC. Its protein product is CASSFVLTNYEQYF.